The sequence of this T cell receptor (beta chain) was determined in a study of CD8+CD57+ T cells in acquired aplastic anemia. Overall study: When averaged, DNA from sorted CD4+ and CD8+ cells came to approximately 3.2 ug. About 10 million reads, on average, were obtained for CD4+ cells from healthy donors. General study results and limits: Patients and controls shared over 25 CD8+ CDR3 sequences, which appeared highly expressed in patients and within their immunodominant clones. Significance was not reached for CD8+ Simpson's diversity between patients and controls.

As concerns this clonotype: Its antigen is unidentified.

The CDR3 totals 14 residues. The germline CDR1 and CDR2 sequences are ENHRY and SYGVKD. Trimming removed 5 bases from V and 1 base from J, with 11 bases in between. Genomic DNA provided the template from which TCR beta VDJ and CDR3 profiles were obtained. TCRdb used MiXCR to reprocess the reads, holding one entry per CDR3 protein. This sample yields about 160,000 distinct CDR3 sequences, of which approximately 43% are seen a single time; 1.1% belongs to the top ten. V is TRBV10-3 and J is TRBJ1-1; D is unresolved. The sequence came from a human donor in good health. Material for sequencing was sorted CD4+, CD8+, or CD8+CD57+ T cells (not recorded which) from PBMCs. The chain's CDR3 is CAISKGVQNTEAFF. The CDR3 bases are TGTGCCATCAGTAAGGGCGTACAGAACACTGAAGCTTTCTTT.